This T cell receptor (beta chain) was found in a study of T cell repertoires in cytomegalovirus infection. Each CDR3 protein gets one entry after TCRdb re-called the reads with MiXCR. Here the sample spans 350,000 to 550,000 distinct CDR3 sequences, about a third being singletons. Germline-derived CDR1 and CDR2 are LNHNV and YYDKDF (reference sequence). V lost 4 bases, J lost 8 bases, and 15 bases lay in between. CDR3 length: 14 amino acids. The source of this sequence is a human donor in good health (CMV status not recorded). Some clones in this sample may be carry-over from other donors' samples. The sample was PBMCs. The chain is built from TRBV15 and TRBJ2-1; D remains ambiguous. CDR3 in DNA: TGTGCCACCAGCAATTCGCGCGGCCGCGATGAGCAGTTCTTC. It encodes CATSNSRGRDEQFF.